The source of this TCR beta chain is a study of control samples from healthy donors and cancer patients. This CDR3 has 14 amino acids. V was pared by 6 bases and J by 1 base, with 9 bases between. Germline lookup yields CDR1 ENHRY and CDR2 SYGVKD. Sequencing was performed with immunoSEQ multiplex PCR; in TCRdb, only in-frame clones are kept and a portion is missing. The repertoire holds about 51,000 clones, with around nine tenths as singletons. The sample consisted of PBMCs. This chain joins TRBV10-3 and TRBJ2-2; D call uncertain. This clonotype originated in a man between 35 and 55 years old with colorectal cancer. The CDR3 is CAISPTVNTGELFF. The CDR3 DNA reads as TGTGCCATCAGCCCGACGGTGAACACCGGGGAGCTGTTTTTT.